This T cell receptor beta chain was obtained from a study of T cell responses to AZD1222 COVID-19 vaccine. Study-wide context: Pooled together were second doses at about 4 or about 12 weeks. Broader study findings: The repertoires were collected only after the peak T cell response.

V was clipped by 2 bases and J by 1 base, with 8 bases between them. The CDR3 totals 15 residues. Germline loops: CDR1 LNHDA, CDR2 SQIVND (reference sequence). Libraries were prepared by immunoSEQ multiplex PCR; TCRdb keeps only in-frame clonotypes and omits some of them. The table shows 100,000 to 150,000 clones, with 70% to 90% occurring only once. Regarding this clone: Its antigen is currently unknown.

The material was peripheral blood, obtained on day 0 of AZD1222 vaccination. The TCR originated in an adult in good health. The chain uses TRBV19 and TRBJ2-2; weak D call: TRBD2 (6 bases). Here the CDR3 reads CASSIRLVNTGELFF. CDR3 DNA sequence: TGTGCCAGTAGTATACGACTAGTGAACACCGGGGAGCTGTTTTTT.